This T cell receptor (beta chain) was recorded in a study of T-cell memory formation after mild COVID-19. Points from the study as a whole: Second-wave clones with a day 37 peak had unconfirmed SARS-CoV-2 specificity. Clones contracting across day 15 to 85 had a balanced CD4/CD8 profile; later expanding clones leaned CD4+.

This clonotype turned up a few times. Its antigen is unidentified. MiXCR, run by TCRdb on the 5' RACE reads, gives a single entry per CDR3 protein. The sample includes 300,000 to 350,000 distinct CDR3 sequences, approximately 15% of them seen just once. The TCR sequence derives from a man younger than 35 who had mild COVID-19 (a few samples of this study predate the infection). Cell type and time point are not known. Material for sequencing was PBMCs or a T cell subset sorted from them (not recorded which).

CDR3: CASSFGLGVGELFF. The CDR3 DNA is TGTGCCAGCAGTTTCGGACTAGGGGTCGGGGAGCTGTTTTTT. The chain couples TRBV27 to TRBJ2-2, with TRBD2 identical over 7 bases. From germline, CDR1 is MNHEY and CDR2 SMNVEV (reference sequence). The CDR3 sequence is 14 residues long. J lost 7 bases, V lost 3 bases, and 5 bases had no gene match.